The 29 T cell receptor beta chains presented below share a single source sample, sequenced in a study of regulatory T cells in long-lasting Graves disease. Time point in this sample: newly diagnosed GD, antithyroid drugs for less than 3 months. Extracted PBMC RNA gave rise to the TCR library. Arm-PCR of CDR3 regions with iRepertoire HTBI primers generated TCR beta libraries. One entry per CDR3 protein results from TCRdb running MiXCR on the multiplex PCR reads. The table lists around 500,000 distinct CDR3 sequences, 12% of them singletons. This same sample was also part of a study on T cells in Graves' hyperthyroidism and ophthalmopathy.

The input for sequencing was peripheral blood mononuclear cells (PBMCs), taken at new diagnosis, from a patient treated with antithyroid drugs. The receptors derive from a woman in her twenties or thirties with Graves disease.

This clonotype showed up just a few times. One base away lies a much larger clone, so this may be a sequencing read error. The chain combines TRBV27 with TRBJ1-2, with unresolved D. The V gene lost 4 bases and the J gene lost 4 bases, with 7 bases spanning the gap. The CDR3 consists of 12 residues. CDR1 is MNHEY and CDR2 is SMNVEV in the germline V gene (reference sequence). CDR3 nucleotide sequence: TGTGCCAGCAGTTCAAACTTCTATGGCTACACCTTC. This translates into CASSSNFYGYTF.

This clonotype was counted a few times. The V gene is TRBV29-1, the J gene TRBJ1-2; D is ambiguous. The length of the CDR3 is 8 residues. Trimming left V 5 bases short and J 6 bases short, with 1 base between. The germline gives CDR1 SQVTM, CDR2 ANQGSEA. CDR3 sequence (DNA): TGCAGCGTTAATGGCTACACCTTC. Its protein product is CSVNGYTF.

The chain carries TRBV20-1 and TRBJ1-4; D unclear. V shed 2 bases and J shed 8 bases, with 24 bases lying between them. Germline values: CDR1 DFQATT, CDR2 SNEGSKA (reference sequence). The CDR3 runs to 17 residues. CDR3: CSARTYPVGSAGEKLFF. The CDR3 DNA follows: TGCAGTGCTAGAACTTATCCGGTCGGTTCAGCCGGGGAAAAACTGTTTTTT.

In its sample, this clonotype was seen many times. This chain joins TRBV3-1 and TRBJ1-4, with D possibly matching TRBD1 (6 bases). The CDR3 length is 15 residues. V shed 4 bases and J shed 5 bases, with 14 bases lying between them. Germline loops: CDR1 LGHDT, CDR2 YNNKEL (reference sequence). The CDR3 sequence is CASSPTTTGNEKLFF. The CDR3 DNA sequence: TGTGCCAGCAGCCCCACCACCACAGGGAATGAAAAACTGTTTTTT.

This clonotype was seen a few times. The gene calls are TRBV12-3 or TRBV12-4 and TRBJ2-1; the match to TRBD1 covers 7 bases. The CDR3 totals 13 residues. The V segment lost 1 base and the J segment 13 bases; nucleotides outside the gene matches: 7. For the CDR3, the DNA is TGTGCCAGCAGTTTAGAGAGAAGGACAGGCCAGTTCTTC. This sequence encodes CASSLERRTGQFF.

This clonotype was observed many times. This chain's CDR3 is CASSDSDPSGELFF. The CDR3 coding sequence is TGTGCCAGTAGTGACTCGGACCCATCCGGGGAGCTGTTTTTT. The J gene is TRBJ2-2, the V gene TRBV19, with D unresolved. The CDR3 is 14 amino acids. The V and J ends lost 5 bases and 6 bases respectively, with 13 bases between them. Germline values: CDR1 LNHDA, CDR2 SQIVND (reference sequence).

This chain connects TRBV5-4 to TRBJ2-5; unclear D gene. Germline V CDR1 and CDR2: SGHNT, YYREEE (reference sequence). The germline V and J ends were trimmed by 4 bases and 1 base, with 11 bases remaining between them. This CDR3 contains 14 residues. The CDR3 reads CASSRAGAQETQYF. As DNA, the CDR3 is TGTGCCAGCAGCAGAGCAGGAGCCCAAGAGACCCAGTACTTC. The variable domain in full, completed from reference TRBV5-4 and TRBJ2-5, reads ETGVTQSPTHLIKTRGQQVTLRCSSQSGHNTVSWYQQALGQGPQFIFQYYREEENGRGNFPPRFSGLQFPNYSSELNVNALELDDSALYLCASSRAGAQETQYFGPGTRLLVL.

This clonotype was picked up many times. DNA for the CDR3: TGTGCCAGCAGGGACAGGGGTCAGCCCCAGCATTTT. The encoded protein is CASRDRGQPQHF. The chain carries TRBV27 and TRBJ1-5; TRBD1 agrees at 9 bases. Germline CDR1 reads MNHEY; CDR2 reads SMNVEV (reference sequence). This CDR3 spans 12 amino acids. The V segment lost 6 bases and the J segment 6 bases; nucleotides outside the gene matches: 0.

The rearrangement uses TRBV29-1 and TRBJ1-1; D not certain. This CDR3 contains 16 residues. Deletions cut 5 bases from V and 1 base from J, with 20 bases between. The germline V gene encodes CDR1 SQVTM and CDR2 ANQGSEA. The CDR3 bases are TGCAGCGTTTTAGTTTGGTTGCCGGGGAAGAACACTGAAGCTTTCTTT. It yields the protein CSVLVWLPGKNTEAFF. Using reference TRBV29-1 and TRBJ1-1 for the parts outside the CDR3, the full variable domain is SAVISQKPSRDICQRGTSLTIQCQVDSQVTMMFWYRQQPGQSLTLIATANQGSEATYESGFVIDKFPISRPNLTFSTLTVSNMSPEDSSIYLCSVLVWLPGKNTEAFFGQGTRLTVV.

The CDR3 nucleotides are TGTGCCAGCAGGGACAGGGGTTTTCGGCACACTGAAGCTTTCTTT. It encodes CASRDRGFRHTEAFF. The chain employs TRBV12-3 or TRBV12-4 and TRBJ1-1; TRBD1 matches 9 bases. This CDR3 comprises 15 residues. Losses at the gene ends were 6 bases for V and 3 bases for J; bases not matched to a gene: 8.

Remarks on this clonotype: At one of its ends the junction is not consistent with the germline gene, which may arise from a read error. This sequence joins TRBV19 and TRBJ2-5; a weak D match, TRBD2 (5 bases). The CDR3 contains 15 residues. Germline V gene lookup returns CDR1 LNHDA and CDR2 SQIVND (reference sequence). CDR3 protein: CAGSPSEAAQETQYF. For the CDR3, the DNA is TGTGCCGGTAGTCCCTCGGAGGCAGCCCAAGAGACCCAGTACTTC.

This clonotype was counted only a few times. The V and J genes are TRBV5-1 and TRBJ2-1, with a weak D call TRBD1 (5 bases). V lost 2 bases and J lost 0, with 9 bases in between. The CDR3 length is 15 residues. CDR1 is SGHRS and CDR2 is YFSETQ in the germline V gene. The DNA of the CDR3 is TGCGCCAGCAGCTTTTCCCAGGGCTCCTACAATGAGCAGTTCTTC. Protein product: CASSFSQGSYNEQFF.

This clonotype was seen repeatedly, ten times or more. The J gene is TRBJ1-5, the V gene TRBV2; 8 nucleotides align to TRBD1. With V trimmed by 4 bases and J by 7 bases, 6 bases remained unmatched. From germline, CDR1 is SNHLY and CDR2 FYNNEI. CDR3 length equals 14 residues. The CDR3 reads CASSGQGSSQPQHF. The CDR3, as DNA: TGTGCCAGCAGTGGACAGGGGTCTAGCCAGCCCCAGCATTTT. Looking up the rest from reference TRBV2 and TRBJ1-5 gives the full variable domain: EPEVTQTPSHQVTQMGQEVILRCVPISNHLYFYWYRQILGQKVEFLVSFYNNEISEKSEIFDDQFSVERPDGSNFTLKIRSTKLEDSAMYFCASSGQGSSQPQHFGDGTRLSIL.

This clonotype was detected ten times or more. This chain links TRBV12-3 or TRBV12-4 with TRBJ1-4, with TRBD1 identical over 9 bases. V shed 4 bases, J shed 1 base, and the junction held 4 bases outside the gene matches. This CDR3 has 16 residues. The CDR3 nucleotides read TGTGCCAGCAGTTCGCTGACAGGGGGAACTAATGAAAAACTGTTTTTT. Translating gives CASSSLTGGTNEKLFF.

This clonotype was seen at least ten times. The J gene is TRBJ2-7, the V gene TRBV20-1; D call uncertain. Germline CDR1 reads DFQATT; CDR2 reads SNEGSKA (reference sequence). The CDR3 length is 11 residues. V was shortened by 6 bases and J by 6 bases, with 12 bases between the two germline ends. The CDR3: CSAVGLAEQYF. CDR3 bases: TGCAGTGCCGTCGGGCTCGCCGAGCAGTACTTC.

This clonotype was detected ten times or more. The genes are TRBV11-2 and TRBJ2-7, with no clear D. The germline V and J ends were trimmed by 5 bases and 1 base, with 9 bases remaining between them. Germline V CDR1 and CDR2: SGHAT, FQNNGV. The CDR3 contains 13 residues. DNA of the CDR3: TGTGCCAGCAGCCCCCTAGTATCCTACGAGCAGTACTTC. This codes for CASSPLVSYEQYF.

This clonotype has only a few counts. This sequence joins TRBV6-2 or TRBV6-3 and TRBJ2-7; D possibly corresponds to TRBD2 (5 bases). Germline CDR1 reads MNHEY; CDR2 reads SVGEGT. There are 15 residues in the CDR3. Between the trimmed V and J ends, which lost 5 bases and 3 bases, there was a span of 17 bases. Here the CDR3 DNA reads TGTGCCAGCAGTCAAGGTTTTACACGGGGCTACGAGCAGTACTTC. As protein: CASSQGFTRGYEQYF.

Ten or more counts support this clonotype. Written as DNA, the CDR3 is TGTGCCAGTAGTCCTCTACAGGGAGAGCTGCAGCCCCAGCATTTT. It translates to CASSPLQGELQPQHF. The chain joins TRBV19 to TRBJ1-5, with a possible D match to TRBD1 (6 bases). CDR3 size: 15 residues. The germline V gene encodes CDR1 LNHDA and CDR2 SQIVND (reference sequence). V lost 5 bases to trimming and J lost 7 bases, with 18 bases between them.

This clonotype was recorded at least ten times. The V and J genes are TRBV29-1 and TRBJ2-5; D remains unclear. This CDR3 region has 13 residues. Trimming pared 6 bases from V and 1 base from J, leaving 12 bases between. Germline lookup yields CDR1 SQVTM and CDR2 ANQGSEA. CDR3 residues: CSVDEAPQETQYF. CDR3 DNA: TGCAGCGTGGACGAAGCCCCCCAAGAGACCCAGTACTTC.

This clonotype was seen many times. The CDR3 DNA is TGCAGTGTCGCGAGTTGGGGGTCCTCCTACGAGCAGTACTTC. This sequence encodes CSVASWGSSYEQYF. This sequence joins TRBV20-1 and TRBJ2-7; D is possibly TRBD1 or TRBD2 (5 bases each). CDR3 length: 14 amino acids. V was trimmed by 7 bases and J by 0 bases, leaving 16 bases between them. Germline CDR1 and CDR2: DFQATT and SNEGSKA (reference sequence).

At least ten counts were recorded for this clonotype. This chain connects TRBV27 to TRBJ1-4; D unresolved. The CDR3 covers 17 residues. CDR1 is MNHEY and CDR2 is SMNVEV in the germline V gene (reference sequence). Trimming shortened V by 1 base and J by 0 bases, and 12 bases separated the two germline ends. The CDR3 bases are TGTGCCAGCAGTTTATTCCCGAGGGTCTCAACTAATGAAAAACTGTTTTTT. As protein: CASSLFPRVSTNEKLFF.

This clonotype was seen at least ten times. This chain joins TRBV7-2 and TRBJ1-1, with 7 nucleotides matching TRBD1. Germline V gene sequence: CDR1 SGHTA, CDR2 FQGNSA. There are 14 residues in the CDR3. The V segment lost 3 bases and the J segment 1 base; nucleotides outside the gene matches: 2. The CDR3 protein is CASSFWTGNTEAFF. DNA for the CDR3: TGTGCCAGCAGCTTTTGGACAGGGAACACTGAAGCTTTCTTT.

This clonotype was counted many times. The gene calls are TRBV6-1 and TRBJ1-3; a weak D match, TRBD1 (5 bases). The V and J ends lost 6 bases and 1 base respectively, with 10 bases between them. This CDR3 is built from 14 residues. CDR1 and CDR2 from the germline V gene are MNHNS and SASEGT. CDR3 sequence (DNA): TGTGCCAGCAGCACGACAGCTTCTGGAAACACCATATATTTT. Its translation: CASSTTASGNTIYF.

This clonotype was recorded many times. This chain links TRBV27 with TRBJ1-4, with D perhaps TRBD1 (5 bases). Germline V gene data show CDR1 as MNHEY and CDR2 as SMNVEV (reference sequence). CDR3 length: 18 amino acids. V was pared by 4 bases and J by 0 bases, with 18 bases between. The CDR3 DNA is TGTGCCAGCAGTTCAACCCTGACATGGGACTCAACTAATGAAAAACTGTTTTTT. Translation gives CASSSTLTWDSTNEKLFF.

In this sample, this clonotype turned up many times. The J gene is TRBJ2-7, the V gene TRBV7-8; possible D gene TRBD1, 5 bases. The germline V gene encodes CDR1 SGHVS and CDR2 FQNEAQ. The CDR3 is 13 amino acids. Trimming cost V 7 bases and J 3 bases, with 13 bases left between them. The CDR3 protein is CASTQFDSYEQYF. The CDR3 DNA reads TGTGCCAGCACACAGTTCGACAGCTACGAGCAGTACTTC.

This clonotype was seen many times. The CDR3 DNA reads as TGTGCCAGCAAAGAAACGTGGGCTTCCGATGGCTACACCTTC. Protein: CASKETWASDGYTF. The chain recombines TRBV2 with TRBJ1-2, with unresolved D. The germline V gene has CDR1 SNHLY and CDR2 FYNNEI. The CDR3 covers 14 residues. V was pared by 7 bases and J by 6 bases, with 18 bases between.

This clonotype was seen at least ten times. The rearrangement links TRBV5-1 to TRBJ2-7; 10 nucleotides line up with TRBD2. The germline CDR1 and CDR2 sequences are SGHRS and YFSETQ. The CDR3 totals 14 residues. V trimming: 8 bases; J trimming: 5 bases; junction bases outside the gene matches: 10. The CDR3 loop reads CASQPLAGVNEQYF. In DNA form, the CDR3 reads TGCGCCAGTCAACCCCTAGCGGGAGTTAACGAGCAGTACTTC.

The V gene is TRBV2, the J gene TRBJ2-5; 12 bases match TRBD1. Per the germline V gene, CDR1 is SNHLY and CDR2 is FYNNEI. This CDR3 is built from 15 residues. The V segment lost 8 bases and the J segment 5 bases; nucleotides outside the gene matches: 9. The DNA for the CDR3 is TGTGCCAGCTTCCGGGACAGGGGGCGCGGGGAGACCCAGTACTTC. Translating it yields CASFRDRGRGETQYF.

This clonotype has more than one count but fewer than ten. The CDR3 sequence is CASSLGWGRNEQFF. Written as DNA, the CDR3 is TGTGCCAGCAGCTTGGGGTGGGGTCGCAATGAGCAGTTCTTC. The chain has TRBV5-6 and TRBJ2-1; D not certain. Germline V gene sequence: CDR1 SGHDT, CDR2 YYEEEE. The CDR3 is made up of 14 amino acids. Trimming cost V 0 bases and J 6 bases, with 10 bases left between them.